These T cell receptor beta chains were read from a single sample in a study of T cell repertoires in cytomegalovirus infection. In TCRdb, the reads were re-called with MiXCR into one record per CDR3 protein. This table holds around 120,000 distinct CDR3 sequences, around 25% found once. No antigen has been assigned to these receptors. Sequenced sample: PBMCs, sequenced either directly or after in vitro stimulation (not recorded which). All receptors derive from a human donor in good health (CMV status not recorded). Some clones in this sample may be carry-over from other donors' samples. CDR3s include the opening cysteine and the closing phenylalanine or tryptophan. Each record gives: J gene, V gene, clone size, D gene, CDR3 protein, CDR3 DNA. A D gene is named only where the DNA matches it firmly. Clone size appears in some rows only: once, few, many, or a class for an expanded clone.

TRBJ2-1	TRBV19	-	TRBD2	CATALGSGRALSYNEQFF	TGTGCCACCGCTTTGGGTAGCGGGAGGGCCTTGTCCTACAATGAGCAGTTCTTC
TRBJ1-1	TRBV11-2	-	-	CASSPPHKHGVTEAFF	TGTGCCAGCAGCCCCCCCCATAAACACGGGGTCACTGAAGCTTTCTTT
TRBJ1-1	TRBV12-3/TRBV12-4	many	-	CASSLYATAMNTEAFF	TGTGCCAGCAGTTTATACGCGACGGCCATGAACACTGAAGCTTTCTTT
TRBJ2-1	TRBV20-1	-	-	CSAPLTTVSSYNEQFF	TGCAGTGCTCCCCTAACGACTGTTAGCTCCTACAATGAGCAGTTCTTC
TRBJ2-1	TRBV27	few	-	CASSLRLYNEQFF	TGTGCCAGCAGCCTAAGACTGTACAATGAGCAGTTCTTC
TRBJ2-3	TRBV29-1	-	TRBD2	CSVDVSGVTDTQYF	TGCAGCGTTGATGTTAGCGGGGTTACAGATACGCAGTATTTT
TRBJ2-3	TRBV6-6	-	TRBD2	CASGPAGRAKDTQYF	TGTGCCAGCGGACCAGCAGGGAGGGCCAAAGATACGCAGTATTTT
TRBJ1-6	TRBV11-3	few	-	CASSLGASPLHF	TGTGCCAGCAGCTTAGGCGCATCACCCCTCCACTTT
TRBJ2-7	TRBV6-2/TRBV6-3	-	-	CASSYPDHSYEQYF	TGTGCCAGCAGTTACCCGGACCATTCCTACGAGCAGTACTTC
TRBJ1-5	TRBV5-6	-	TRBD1	CASSLGDRPQHF	TGTGCCAGCAGCTTGGGGGACAGGCCCCAGCATTTT
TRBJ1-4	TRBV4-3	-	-	CASSQDRTTNEKLFF	TGCGCCAGCAGCCAAGATCGAACAACTAATGAAAAACTGTTTTTT
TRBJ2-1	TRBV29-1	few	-	CSAPWGNEQFF	TGCAGCGCCCCGTGGGGAAATGAGCAGTTCTTC
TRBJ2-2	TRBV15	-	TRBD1	CATSRGGRGSGELFF	TGTGCCACCAGCAGAGGAGGCAGGGGGTCCGGGGAGCTGTTTTTT
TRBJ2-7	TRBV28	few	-	CASSLPEDYEQYF	TGTGCCAGCAGTTTACCCGAAGATTACGAGCAGTACTTC
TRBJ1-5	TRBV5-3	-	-	CASATGRLTFEPQHF	TGTGCCAGCGCCACGGGACGGCTGACGTTCGAGCCCCAGCATTTT
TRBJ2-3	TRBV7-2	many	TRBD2	CASSLLAGVTDTQYF	TGTGCCAGCAGCCTACTAGCGGGAGTTACAGATACGCAGTATTTT
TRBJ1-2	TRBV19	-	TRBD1	CASRNTGTGPSWGYTF	TGTGCCAGTAGAAACACCGGGACAGGGCCTTCATGGGGCTACACCTTC
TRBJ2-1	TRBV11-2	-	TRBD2	CASSLVSGRPIEQFF	TGTGCCAGCAGCTTAGTGAGCGGGAGACCTATTGAGCAGTTCTTC
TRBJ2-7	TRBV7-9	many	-	CASSTVGAALQPGSEQYF	TGTGCCAGCAGCACCGTGGGTGCGGCCCTCCAGCCGGGTTCCGAGCAGTACTTC
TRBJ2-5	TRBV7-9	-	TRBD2	CASSFGLAGGETQYF	TGTGCCAGCAGCTTCGGACTAGCGGGAGGAGAGACCCAGTACTTC
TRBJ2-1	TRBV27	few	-	CASSSQGLRSYNEQFF	TGTGCCAGCAGTTCCCAGGGGCTACGCTCCTACAATGAGCAGTTCTTC
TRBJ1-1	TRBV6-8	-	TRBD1	CASSYRGRNTEAFF	TGTGCCAGCAGTTACAGGGGGCGGAACACTGAAGCTTTCTTT
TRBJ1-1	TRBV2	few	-	CASSEQGMSRTEAFF	TGTGCCAGCAGTGAACAGGGGATGAGTCGGACTGAAGCTTTCTTT
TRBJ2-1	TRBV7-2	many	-	CASSLDPWSYNEQFF	TGTGCCAGCAGCTTAGATCCTTGGTCCTACAATGAGCAGTTCTTC
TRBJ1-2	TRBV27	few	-	CASSLRVREGGYTF	TGTGCCAGCAGTTTACGAGTCAGGGAGGGCGGCTACACCTTC
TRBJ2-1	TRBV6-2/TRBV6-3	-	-	CASSYGLGYNEQFF	TGTGCCAGCAGTTACGGCTTAGGGTACAATGAGCAGTTCTTC
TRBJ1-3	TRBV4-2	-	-	CASSPRRGGSGNTIYF	TGTGCCAGCAGCCCAAGGAGAGGGGGATCTGGAAACACCATATATTTT
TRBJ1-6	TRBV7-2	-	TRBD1	CASSSGTGNSPLHF	TGTGCCAGCAGCTCCGGGACAGGCAATTCACCCCTCCACTTT
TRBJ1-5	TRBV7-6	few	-	CASSAGQHQPQHF	TGTGCCAGCAGCGCTGGACAACATCAGCCCCAGCATTTT
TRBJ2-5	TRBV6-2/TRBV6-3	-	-	CASSHSGETQYF	TGTGCCAGCAGCCATAGTGGAGAGACCCAGTACTTC
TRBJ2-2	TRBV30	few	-	CAWGRGDRATGELFF	TGTGCCTGGGGGCGGGGGGACAGGGCGACCGGGGAGCTGTTTTTT
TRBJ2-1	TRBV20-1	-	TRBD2	CSARDLGLAGDHEQFF	TGCAGTGCTAGAGATTTAGGACTAGCGGGAGACCATGAGCAGTTCTTC
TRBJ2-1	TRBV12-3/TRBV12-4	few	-	CASSWTVYNEQFF	TGTGCCAGCAGTTGGACTGTATACAATGAGCAGTTCTTC